This paragraph reports one T cell receptor (beta chain). This clone appeared once. No antigen is known for it. Base qualities are not recorded, but no much larger clone differs from it by a single base. This sample was taken from a study of OX40 agonist ivuxolimab in advanced cancers. Concerning the study at large: Ivuxolimab was an agonistic, fully human IgG2 monoclonal antibody directed against OX40 (CD134), a costimulatory receptor. A male proportion of 82.7% and a mean age of approximately 55 years, ranging from 23 to 79, were recorded for the dose-escalation cohort. Peripheral TCRbeta sequencing was intended to test whether TCR sequence diversity was altered and clonal T-cell expansion was caused by ivuxolimab. Prior anti-PD-1, anti-PD-L1 or anti-CTLA-4 therapy was permitted, and checkpoint inhibitors had been received by approximately 39% of dose-escalation patients. Intravenous ivuxolimab was administered to patients every 2 weeks at six dose levels: 0.01, 0.1, 0.3, 1.5, 3 and 10 mg/kg. Three dose-escalation patients achieved partial responses, one with hepatocellular carcinoma and two with cutaneous melanoma. The paper covers the monotherapy dose-escalation part of the phase I ivuxolimab trial, which included N of about 56 patients. Among the approximately 50 dose-escalation patients, around 20 had hepatocellular carcinoma, about 15 melanoma, 9 renal cell carcinoma and 9 head and neck cancer.

Patients with a history of autoimmune disease or receiving systemic immunosuppression were excluded from the trial. Peripheral blood for TCR sequencing was collected from all dose cohorts at baseline, on cycle 4 day 1, and on cycle 7 day 1. The samples were drawn from a first-in-human, open-label, multicenter phase I dose-escalation trial of ivuxolimab. Adults with locally advanced or metastatic head and neck squamous cell, hepatocellular, melanoma or renal cell carcinoma were enrolled in the trial. CD4+ and CD8+ T cells were sorted separately from peripheral blood before TCR sequencing. To sequence the TCRbeta CDR3 region, genomic DNA was isolated from the sorted cells. The immunoSEQ Assay was used for sequencing of TCRbeta CDR3 regions. In TCRdb, the immuneACCESS table is reduced to in-frame sequences with V and J assigned. These tables do not hold every clone; where another copy was compared, an unresolved V gene accounts for under half, and the others remain unexplained. The sample table holds about 65,000 clones, of which about nine tenths were seen once. Approximately 0.37% of the sample goes to the ten largest clones.

Cut back by 1 base and 6 bases, the V and J ends lie 13 bases apart. CDR1 and CDR2 (SEHNR, FQNEAQ) derive from the germline V gene (reference sequence). The CDR3, from cysteine to phenylalanine, totals 14 residues. Only the CDR3 part of the read is kept: 42 bases, read in frame from the first base. Results the study describes overall, beyond this receptor: After ivuxolimab, CD8+ T cells had more expanded clones than CD4+ T cells on average. The antigen specificity of the clonally expanded peripheral T cells was not determined. Low levels of normalized T-cell clonal expansion were also seen in some patients who did not respond. At doses of 0.1 to 3.0 mg/kg, clonal expansion of both CD4+ and CD8+ blood T cells was observed from baseline to week 6. In the 0.1-3.0 mg/kg groups, partial responders had among the lowest normalized peripheral clonal expansion, particularly in CD8+ T cells.

The clonotype originates from an adult with an advanced solid tumor such as melanoma, head and neck, liver or kidney cancer. Sequenced material: CD4+ or CD8+ T cells sorted from blood, taken in a trial of the OX40 agonist ivuxolimab. The sequence links TRBV7-9 to TRBJ2-7, with TRBD1 perhaps the D gene, on 6 matching bases. The encoded CDR3 is CASSLEGQGSEQYF. The sequence in DNA is TGTGCCAGCAGCTTAGAGGGCCAGGGGTCCGAGCAGTACTTC.